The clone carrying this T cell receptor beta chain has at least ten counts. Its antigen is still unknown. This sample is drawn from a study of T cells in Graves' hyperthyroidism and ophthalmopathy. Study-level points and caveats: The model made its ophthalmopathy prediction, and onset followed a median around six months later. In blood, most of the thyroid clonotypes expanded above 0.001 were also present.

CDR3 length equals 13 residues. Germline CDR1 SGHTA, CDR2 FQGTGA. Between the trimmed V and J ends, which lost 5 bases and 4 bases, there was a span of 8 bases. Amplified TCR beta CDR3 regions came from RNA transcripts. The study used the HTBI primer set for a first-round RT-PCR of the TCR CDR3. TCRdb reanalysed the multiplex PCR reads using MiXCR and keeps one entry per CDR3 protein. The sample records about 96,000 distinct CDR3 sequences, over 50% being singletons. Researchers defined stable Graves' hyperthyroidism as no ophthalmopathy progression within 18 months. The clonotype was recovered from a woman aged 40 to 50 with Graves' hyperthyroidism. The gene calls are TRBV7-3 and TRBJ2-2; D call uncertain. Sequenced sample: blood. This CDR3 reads CASSPVPTGELFF. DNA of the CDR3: TGTGCCAGCAGCCCCGTCCCCACCGGGGAGCTGTTTTTT.